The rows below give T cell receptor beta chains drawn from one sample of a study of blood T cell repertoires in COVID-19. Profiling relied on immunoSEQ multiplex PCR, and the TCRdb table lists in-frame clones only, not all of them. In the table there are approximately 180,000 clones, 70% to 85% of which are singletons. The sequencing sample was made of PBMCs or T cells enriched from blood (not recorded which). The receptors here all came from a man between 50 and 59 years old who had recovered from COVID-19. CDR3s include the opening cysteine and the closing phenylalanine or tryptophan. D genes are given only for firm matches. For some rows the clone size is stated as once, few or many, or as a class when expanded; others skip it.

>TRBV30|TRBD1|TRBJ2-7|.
TGTGCCTGGGACAGGGGGACCTACGAGCAGTACTTC
CAWDRGTYEQYF
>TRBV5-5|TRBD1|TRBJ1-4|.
TGTGCCAGCAGCTTGCTCCCGACAGGGGGTGGGTATGAAAAACTGTTTTTT
CASSLLPTGGGYEKLFF
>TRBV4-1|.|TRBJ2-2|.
TGCGCCAGCAGCCAAGATGCGGCAGCCGGGGAGCTGTTTTTT
CASSQDAAAGELFF
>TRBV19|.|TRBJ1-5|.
TGTGCCAGTAGTATAGCTGGGGCTAGCAATCAGCCCCAGCATTTT
CASSIAGASNQPQHF
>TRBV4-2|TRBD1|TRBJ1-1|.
TGTGCCAGCAGCCAGGACCGACAGGGAGCTTTCTTT
CASSQDRQGAFF
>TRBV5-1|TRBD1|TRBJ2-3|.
TGCGCCAGCAGCCTCCAGACAGGGAACCCCACAGATACGCAGTATTTT
CASSLQTGNPTDTQYF
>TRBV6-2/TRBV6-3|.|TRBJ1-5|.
TGTGCCAGCAGTTACGGGGGCGCGAGCAATCAGCCCCAGCATTTT
CASSYGGASNQPQHF
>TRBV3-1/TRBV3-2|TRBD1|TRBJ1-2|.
TGTGCCAGCAGCCCTACCTGGACAGGGGGTCATGGCTACACCTTC
CASSPTWTGGHGYTF
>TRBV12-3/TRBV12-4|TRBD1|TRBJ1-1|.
TGTGCCAGCACCTCAACCGAGGGGGCCGAAGCTTTCTTT
CASTSTEGAEAFF
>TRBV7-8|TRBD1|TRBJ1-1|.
TGTGCCAGCAGCCTGGGACAGGGGAAAGCTTTCTTT
CASSLGQGKAFF
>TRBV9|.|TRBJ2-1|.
TGTGCCAGCAGCTCACCCGGGGGAAGCTCCTACAATGAGCAGTTCTTC
CASSSPGGSSYNEQFF
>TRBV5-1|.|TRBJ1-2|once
TGCGCCAGCAGCTCATTGACAGGAAACTATGGCTACACCTTC
CASSSLTGNYGYTF
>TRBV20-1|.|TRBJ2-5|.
TGCAGTGCTAGTAGGACAAACCAAGAGACCCAGTACTTC
CSASRTNQETQYF
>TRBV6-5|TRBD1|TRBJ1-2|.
TGTGCCAGCAGGGAGACAGGGGTCGGGGGCTACACCTTC
CASRETGVGGYTF
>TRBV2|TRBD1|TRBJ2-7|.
TGTGCCAGCAGTAAGGGACAGGGAAGTTTCTACGAGCAGTACTTC
CASSKGQGSFYEQYF
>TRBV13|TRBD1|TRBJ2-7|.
TGTGCCAGCAGCTTATGGGACAGACCCTACGAGCAGTACTTC
CASSLWDRPYEQYF
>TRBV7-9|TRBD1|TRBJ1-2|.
TGTGCCAGCAGCTTAGCTGGGACAGGGGGGTATGGCTACACCTTC
CASSLAGTGGYGYTF
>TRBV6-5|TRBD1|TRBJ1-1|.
TGTGCCAGCGGACAGGGGGCTGGGAACACTGAAGCTTTCTTT
CASGQGAGNTEAFF
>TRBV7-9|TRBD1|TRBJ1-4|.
TGTGCCAGCATCTACGGGACAGGGGTTATACCCCTTGAAAAACTGTTTTTT
CASIYGTGVIPLEKLFF
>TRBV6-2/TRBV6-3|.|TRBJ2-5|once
TGTGCCAGCAGCCCCCTTCCTAGGGGGAGAAGCGGCCAAGAGACCCAGTACTTC
CASSPLPRGRSGQETQYF
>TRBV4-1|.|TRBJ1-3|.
TGCGCCAGCACCTACGACTGGGTGAGATCTGGAAACACCATATATTTT
CASTYDWVRSGNTIYF
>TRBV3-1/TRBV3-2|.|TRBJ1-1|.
TGTGCCAGCAGCGTCACAGGGCCCACTGAAGCTTTCTTT
CASSVTGPTEAFF
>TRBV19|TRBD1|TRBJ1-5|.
TGTGCCAGTAGCTGGGACAGCGAACAGCCCCAGCATTTT
CASSWDSEQPQHF
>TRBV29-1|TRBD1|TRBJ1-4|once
TGCAGCGTACAGGGGCCCCAGGAAAAACTGTTTTTT
CSVQGPQEKLFF
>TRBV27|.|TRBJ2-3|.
TGTGCCAGCATCCGGGACCCAAGGAGGGTTAGCACAGATACGCAGTATTTT
CASIRDPRRVSTDTQYF